Presented here are 12 T cell receptor beta chains from one specimen sequenced in a study of T cell responses to AZD1222 COVID-19 vaccine. TCRdb keeps only in-frame clones here, not all; method: immunoSEQ multiplex PCR. Here the sample spans about 150,000 clones, 90% being singletons. The source was peripheral blood, collected on day 0 of AZD1222 vaccination. These receptors originate from an adult in good health.

V and J are TRBV27 and TRBJ2-3, with 8 bases fitting TRBD2. CDR1 is MNHEY, CDR2 SMNVEV, per germline (reference sequence). This CDR3 spans 16 amino acids. The junction had 11 bases not matched to a gene; V was cut back by 5 bases and J by 4 bases. CDR3 coding DNA: TGTGCCAGCAGTAACCTACTAGCGGTAGGACCAGATACGCAGTATTTT. Protein product: CASSNLLAVGPDTQYF.

The rearrangement uses TRBV19 and TRBJ1-1; tentative D call: TRBD1 (6 bases). This CDR3 region has 13 residues. CDR1 and CDR2 (germline): LNHDA, SQIVND (reference sequence). The V end was cut by 7 bases, the J end by 1 base, with 10 bases between. The CDR3 DNA reads as TGTGCCAGTAAAAACAGGGCGAACACTGAAGCTTTCTTT. Translated: CASKNRANTEAFF.

This clone came up once. The gene calls are TRBV2 and TRBJ2-7, with D maybe TRBD1 (6 bases). CDR1 and CDR2 (germline): SNHLY, FYNNEI. With 2 bases removed from V and 3 bases from J, the gap between germline ends came to 11 bases. The CDR3 totals 14 residues. For the CDR3, the DNA is TGTGCCAGCAGTGAATTGGGGGCCGGCTACGAGCAGTACTTC. Protein: CASSELGAGYEQYF. Supplemented by reference TRBV2 and TRBJ2-7, the full variable domain reads EPEVTQTPSHQVTQMGQEVILRCVPISNHLYFYWYRQILGQKVEFLVSFYNNEISEKSEIFDDQFSVERPDGSNFTLKIRSTKLEDSAMYFCASSELGAGYEQYFGPGTRLTVT.

This clone appeared once. This chain links TRBV14 with TRBJ1-3; 7 bases agree with TRBD1. From germline, CDR1 is SGHDN and CDR2 FVKESK. CDR3 size: 16 residues. V lost 2 bases and J lost 2; bases outside the gene matches: 6. The CDR3 DNA sequence: TGTGCCAGCAGCCAATGGGGACAGACAGCTGGAAACACCATATATTTT. Encoded protein: CASSQWGQTAGNTIYF.

The chain carries TRBV27 and TRBJ2-1, with D possibly matching TRBD1 (7 bases). CDR3 size: 12 residues. V lost 4 bases and J lost 9, with 10 bases in between. Per the germline V gene, CDR1 is MNHEY and CDR2 is SMNVEV (reference sequence). The CDR3 spells CASSSQGGEQFF. CDR3 nucleotide sequence: TGTGCCAGCAGTTCCCAGGGGGGTGAGCAGTTCTTC.

The chain links TRBV6-5 to TRBJ1-5; D is ambiguous. The CDR3 spans 11 residues. Germline values: CDR1 MNHEY, CDR2 SVGAGI. V was trimmed by 6 bases and J by 15 bases, leaving 15 bases between them. Here the CDR3 reads CASRDLLASHF. The CDR3 DNA follows: TGTGCCAGCAGGGACCTCCTGGCATCGCATTTT.

CDR3 coding DNA: TGTGCTAGTGGTTTCCAGCTCGGGGGCAATCAGCCCCAGCATTTT. Protein product: CASGFQLGGNQPQHF. The rearrangement links TRBV12-5 to TRBJ1-5; D unresolved. Trimming pared 3 bases from V and 2 bases from J, leaving 11 bases between. The CDR3 covers 15 residues. Germline loops: CDR1 LGHNT, CDR2 FRNRAP.

The gene calls are TRBV10-2 and TRBJ2-7; 8 nucleotides align to TRBD1. Looked up from germline, CDR1 is WSHSY and CDR2 is SAAADI. Unmatched junction bases numbered 5, after V lost 10 bases and J lost 3 bases. This CDR3 is 12 amino acids long. The CDR3 loop reads CATGQGYYEQYF. CDR3 DNA sequence: TGCGCCACCGGACAGGGCTACTACGAGCAGTACTTC.

The chain is built from TRBV19 and TRBJ2-1, with 9 bases matching TRBD2. Germline values: CDR1 LNHDA, CDR2 SQIVND (reference sequence). The CDR3 loop spans 16 amino acids. V gave up 3 bases and J gave up 9 bases; unmatched junction bases: 12. The CDR3 nucleotides are TGTGCCAGTAGTATTTTAGCGGGAGCCCTATCTCCTGAGCAGTTCTTC. This sequence encodes CASSILAGALSPEQFF.

Worth noting for this clone: The junction shows a germline mismatch at one end, possibly a read error. V gene TRBV7-2 combines with J gene TRBJ1-5; D gene unclear. Germline lookup yields CDR1 SGHTA and CDR2 FQGNSA. The length of the CDR3 is 15 residues. CDR3: CASSFSGRGNQLQHF. The CDR3 DNA sequence: TGTGCCAGCAGCTTCTCTGGGAGAGGCAATCAGCTCCAGCATTTT.

The V call is TRBV5-1, the J call TRBJ2-5; no clear D gene. Germline values: CDR1 SGHRS, CDR2 YFSETQ. V was shortened by 4 bases and J by 5 bases, with 12 bases between the two germline ends. This CDR3 region has 13 residues. The CDR3 nucleotides are TGCGCCAGCAGCCCGGACGGGTCGGAGACCCAGTACTTC. Translating it yields CASSPDGSETQYF.

The chain couples TRBV2 to TRBJ1-2; unclear D gene. The CDR3 spans 14 residues. Trimming stripped 7 bases from V and 3 bases from J, with 15 bases between. Germline V gene sequence: CDR1 SNHLY, CDR2 FYNNEI. The CDR3 nucleotides are TGTGCCAGCAAATACCGATTCCGAGACTATGGCTACACCTTC. Translating gives CASKYRFRDYGYTF.